This passage covers 20 T cell receptor beta chains from one sample sequenced in a study of T cells in localized non-small cell lung cancer. Some clones are missing from TCRdb's copy, which holds only in-frame ones; the method was immunoSEQ multiplex PCR. Of about 64,000 clones detected, 75% to 85% appear once; the ten largest clones hold around 4.3%. Material: PBMCs, obtained before any cancer treatment. These receptors came from a man aged 35-75 years with stage II lung adenocarcinoma.

The CDR3 sequence: CASSYRGASSGYTF. DNA of the CDR3: TGTGCCAGCAGCTATCGGGGGGCTAGCAGCGGCTACACCTTC. The chain links TRBV7-9 to TRBJ1-2; D might be TRBD1 (6 bases). Germline CDR1 SEHNR, CDR2 FQNEAQ (reference sequence). Trimming removed 4 bases at V and 8 bases at J, with 17 bases between. CDR3 length equals 14 residues.

The rearrangement uses TRBV18 and TRBJ1-3; D is uncertain. This CDR3 comprises 16 residues. V shed 6 bases and J shed 0 bases, with 15 bases lying between them. Germline CDR1 KGHSH, CDR2 LQKENI. The CDR3 is CASSDKGTFSGNTIYF. The CDR3 DNA follows: TGTGCCAGCTCTGACAAGGGAACCTTCTCTGGAAACACCATATATTTT.

This chain uses TRBV19 with TRBJ2-3, with 8 bases aligning to TRBD2. The germline gives CDR1 LNHDA, CDR2 SQIVND (reference sequence). CDR3 length equals 14 residues. Germline trimming cut 3 bases from V and 9 bases from J; bases unmatched to any gene: 8. CDR3 DNA sequence: TGTGCCAGTAGTATCGGAGCGGGAGTAGAAACGCAGTATTTT. Its translation is CASSIGAGVETQYF. Together with reference TRBV19 and TRBJ2-3, the CDR3 gives the full variable domain: DGGITQSPKYLFRKEGQNVTLSCEQNLNHDAMYWYRQDPGQGLRLIYYSQIVNDFQKGDIAEGYSVSREKKESFPLTVTSAQKNPTAFYLCASSIGAGVETQYFGPGTRLTVL.

The V and J genes are TRBV11-2 and TRBJ2-1, with a tentative D call TRBD2 (6 bases). The germline gives CDR1 SGHAT, CDR2 FQNNGV. Trimming removed 6 bases from V and 5 bases from J, with 17 bases in between. The CDR3 loop spans 15 amino acids. As DNA, the CDR3 is TGTGCCAGCAGTTATGGAGGGATCCTTGACAATGAGCAGTTCTTC. Translated: CASSYGGILDNEQFF.

In nucleotides, the CDR3 is TGTGCCAGCAGTGAACAGGGGGTAGCTGAAGCTTTCTTT. This translates into CASSEQGVAEAFF. This sequence joins TRBV2 and TRBJ1-1, with 7 bases aligning to TRBD1. The ends lost 2 bases at V and 6 bases at J; junction bases unmatched: 3. The CDR3 spans 13 residues. Germline-derived CDR1 and CDR2 are SNHLY and FYNNEI.

The genes are TRBV18 and TRBJ2-7; 7 nucleotides match TRBD1. Trimming at V came to 5 bases and at J to 3 bases, leaving 4 bases not matched to a gene. The CDR3 covers 13 residues. Germline V gives CDR1 KGHSH, CDR2 LQKENI. The CDR3 sequence: CASSERDSYEQYF. Written as DNA, the CDR3 is TGTGCCAGCTCAGAAAGGGACAGCTACGAGCAGTACTTC. Full variable domain (outside the CDR3, taken from reference TRBV18 and TRBJ2-7): NAGVMQNPRHLVRRRGQEARLRCSPMKGHSHVYWYRQLPEEGLKFMVYLQKENIIDESGMPKERFSAEFPKEGPSILRIQQVVRGDSAAYFCASSERDSYEQYFGPGTRLTVT.

V and J are TRBV19 and TRBJ1-3; weak D call: TRBD1 (6 bases). The V gene's germline CDR1 is LNHDA and CDR2 SQIVND (reference sequence). The CDR3 runs 14 residues. The ends were cut back, 1 base at V and 4 bases at J, with 8 bases in the middle. This CDR3 reads CASSIGDNGNTIYF. In DNA, the CDR3 is TGTGCCAGTAGTATAGGGGACAACGGAAACACCATATATTTT.

The chain combines TRBV19 with TRBJ1-2; possible D gene TRBD1, 6 bases. Germline values: CDR1 LNHDA, CDR2 SQIVND (reference sequence). The CDR3 is 16 residues long. V was shortened by 0 bases and J by 4 bases, with 15 bases between the two germline ends. The CDR3 is CASSIEGGPLAYGYTF. The CDR3, as DNA: TGTGCCAGTAGTATAGAGGGGGGGCCCTTGGCCTATGGCTACACCTTC.

The V and J genes are TRBV10-1 and TRBJ2-2; D is possibly TRBD2 (6 bases). Germline V gene data show CDR1 as WNHNN and CDR2 as SYGVQD (reference sequence). The V end was cut by 7 bases, the J end by 4 bases, with 7 bases between. This CDR3 comprises 12 residues. CDR3 loop: CASMEGTGELFF. CDR3 nucleotide sequence: TGCGCCAGCATGGAGGGCACCGGGGAGCTGTTTTTT.

This sequence joins TRBV6-1 and TRBJ1-2; D remains ambiguous. The germline V gene encodes CDR1 MNHNS and CDR2 SASEGT. V shed 0 bases and J shed 3 bases, with 11 bases lying between them. The CDR3 is 15 amino acids. The CDR3 nucleotides read TGTGCCAGCAGTGAAGCGCTTCGGACCGACTATGGCTACACCTTC. As protein: CASSEALRTDYGYTF.

This chain joins TRBV19 and TRBJ1-3, with TRBD1 as a possible D gene (6 bases). This CDR3 contains 17 residues. The germline V and J ends were trimmed by 3 bases and 2 bases, with 17 bases remaining between them. The germline V gene encodes CDR1 LNHDA and CDR2 SQIVND (reference sequence). The CDR3 here is CASSITRGGFAGNTIYF. The CDR3, as DNA: TGTGCCAGTAGTATCACCAGGGGAGGATTTGCTGGAAACACCATATATTTT.

The chain uses TRBV7-9 and TRBJ1-2, with a weak D call TRBD1 (6 bases). The ends were cut back, 2 bases at V and 2 bases at J, with 6 bases in the middle. The CDR3 is 13 amino acids. Germline V gene data show CDR1 as SEHNR and CDR2 as FQNEAQ (reference sequence). CDR3 sequence: CASSLQGNYGYTF. CDR3 bases: TGTGCCAGCAGCTTACAGGGGAACTATGGCTACACCTTC.

The gene calls are TRBV19 and TRBJ1-1; D is uncertain. Trimming shortened V by 6 bases and J by 0 bases, and 11 bases separated the two germline ends. The CDR3 is made up of 14 amino acids. CDR1 and CDR2 from the germline V gene are LNHDA and SQIVND (reference sequence). The CDR3 sequence is CASRPGPMNTEAFF. DNA for the CDR3: TGTGCCAGTAGACCGGGTCCTATGAACACTGAAGCTTTCTTT.

V gene TRBV9 combines with J gene TRBJ2-3; 7 bases fit TRBD2. CDR1 is SGDLS, CDR2 YYNGEE, per germline. The CDR3 consists of 15 residues. V was clipped by 4 bases and J by 2 bases; unmatched bases: 7. CDR3: CASSIGLDLTDTQYF. The CDR3 DNA sequence: TGTGCCAGCAGCATCGGACTAGATCTCACAGATACGCAGTATTTT.

V gene TRBV30 combines with J gene TRBJ2-3; 10 nucleotides align to TRBD2. Trimming at V came to 5 bases and at J to 6 bases, leaving 14 bases not matched to a gene. Germline V CDR1 and CDR2: GTSNPN, SVGIG (reference sequence). The CDR3 sequence is 16 residues long. The CDR3: CAWEGRSGRAPDTQYF. CDR3 coding DNA: TGTGCCTGGGAGGGACGGAGCGGGAGGGCCCCGGATACGCAGTATTTT.

This chain links TRBV18 with TRBJ2-3; TRBD2 matches at 11 bases. The CDR3 is made up of 17 amino acids. Germline loops: CDR1 KGHSH, CDR2 LQKENI. V trimming: 4 bases; J trimming: 0 bases; junction bases outside the gene matches: 6. CDR3 sequence reads: CASSRQTSGASTDTQYF. Here the CDR3 DNA reads TGTGCCAGCTCACGCCAGACTAGCGGGGCGAGCACAGATACGCAGTATTTT.

V and J are TRBV5-1 and TRBJ1-1; D might be TRBD1 (5 bases). The CDR3 is made up of 14 amino acids. The V gene lost 4 bases and the J gene lost 2 bases, with 12 bases spanning the gap. Germline V lookup: CDR1 SGHRS, CDR2 YFSETQ. CDR3 protein: CASSTRALNTEAFF. The CDR3 nucleotides read TGCGCCAGCAGCACCAGGGCCCTTAACACTGAAGCTTTCTTT.

This rearrangement joins TRBV6-1 to TRBJ2-7, with 11 bases identical to TRBD1. Losses at the gene ends were 6 bases for V and 7 bases for J; bases not matched to a gene: 11. CDR3 length: 15 amino acids. The germline V gene encodes CDR1 MNHNS and CDR2 SASEGT. As DNA, the CDR3 is TGTGCCAGCAGCCTCCGGACAGGGGGCTTCGGGGAGCAGTACTTC. Its protein product is CASSLRTGGFGEQYF.

This chain connects TRBV2 to TRBJ1-2; TRBD1 aligns across 9 bases. V was pared by 2 bases and J by 8 bases, with 12 bases of the junction left unmatched. From germline, CDR1 is SNHLY and CDR2 FYNNEI. This CDR3 is built from 16 residues. This chain's CDR3 is CASSEMPRTGVMGYTF. The CDR3 DNA follows: TGTGCCAGCAGTGAAATGCCACGGACAGGGGTAATGGGCTACACCTTC.

The J gene is TRBJ1-5, the V gene TRBV2; maybe TRBD1 (6 bases). CDR3 size: 18 residues. V lost 2 bases and J lost 4, with 21 bases in between. CDR1 is SNHLY, CDR2 FYNNEI, per germline. The CDR3 sequence: CASSELGGPTLSNQPQHF. The CDR3 region has the DNA TGTGCCAGCAGTGAATTGGGGGGGCCCACCTTGTCGAATCAGCCCCAGCATTTT.